The 24 T cell receptor beta chains given below trace back to one sample, sequenced in a study of T-cell reconstitution after alpha-beta-depleted transplantation in children. TCRbeta library preparation incorporated unique molecular identifiers. TCRdb reprocessed the PCR reads with MiXCR, giving one entry per CDR3 protein. There are 250,000 to 400,000 distinct CDR3 sequences in the sample; around 20% occur only once, and 11% lies in the top ten. The sequencing used PBMCs, mostly from graft donor cells, collected 180 days after TCRalphabeta/CD19-depleted stem cell transplant. These receptors were taken from a male patient under 18 who had a stem cell transplant for acute lymphoblastic leukemia, so the T cells may come from the graft donor.

CDR3 sequence reads: CSVRDHPTDTQYF. The DNA for the CDR3 is TGCAGTGTTAGGGACCACCCCACAGATACGCAGTATTTT. This chain joins TRBV20-1 and TRBJ2-3; D may correspond to TRBD1 or TRBD2 (5 bases each). The V gene lost 7 bases and the J gene lost 2 bases, with 13 bases spanning the gap. Germline values: CDR1 DFQATT, CDR2 SNEGSKA (reference sequence). This CDR3 comprises 13 residues.

The chain employs TRBV12-3 or TRBV12-4 and TRBJ1-3; D is ambiguous. The CDR3 has 13 residues. Trimming took off 5 bases at V and 4 bases at J, with 9 bases between the two ends. This CDR3 reads CASSPSLGNTIYF. In DNA, the CDR3 is TGTGCCAGCAGTCCCAGCCTGGGAAACACCATATATTTT.

V gene TRBV3-1 combines with J gene TRBJ2-5; 7 bases are shared with TRBD2. Germline CDR1 is LGHDT and CDR2 is YNNKEL (reference sequence). V shed 0 bases, J shed 0 bases, and the junction held 4 bases outside the gene matches. CDR3 length equals 16 residues. In DNA form, the CDR3 reads TGTGCCAGCAGCCAAGAGATAACTAGCGACCAAGAGACCCAGTACTTC. This gives the protein CASSQEITSDQETQYF.

The chain carries TRBV5-1 and TRBJ2-7; maybe TRBD1 (6 bases). The germline CDR1 and CDR2 sequences are SGHRS and YFSETQ. V was clipped by 0 bases and J by 4 bases, with 17 bases between them. This CDR3 region has 16 residues. CDR3 bases: TGCGCCAGCAGCTTGGCCCCCGAACAGGGCATGTACGAGCAGTACTTC. This sequence encodes CASSLAPEQGMYEQYF.

This chain links TRBV20-1 with TRBJ1-1; tentative D call: TRBD1 (5 bases). Trimming pared 6 bases from V and 3 bases from J, leaving 17 bases between. Germline-derived CDR1 and CDR2 are DFQATT and SNEGSKA (reference sequence). CDR3 size: 14 residues. The CDR3, as DNA: TGCAGTGCCCGCGGGCAGGGTCGGGACACTGAAGCTTTCTTT. It specifies CSARGQGRDTEAFF.

With regard to this clonotype: A much larger clone differs by one base, so this may be a read error. The genes are TRBV28 and TRBJ2-7; the match to TRBD1 covers 7 bases. This CDR3 has 15 amino acids. CDR1 and CDR2 (germline): MDHEN, SYDVKM. The CDR3 DNA is TGTGCCAGCAGTTTCGACCGGACAGGCCTCTACGAGCAGTGCTTC. This gives the protein CASSFDRTGLYEQCF. Complete variable domain (other parts from reference TRBV28 and TRBJ2-7): DVKVTQSSRYLVKRTGEKVFLECVQDMDHENMFWYRQDPGLGLRLIYFSYDVKMKEKGDIPEGYSVSREKKERFSLILESASTNQTSMYLCASSFDRTGLYEQCFGPGTRLTVT.

This chain links TRBV6-1 with TRBJ2-3; 11 bases match TRBD2. Germline V gene lookup returns CDR1 MNHNS and CDR2 SASEGT. V shed 6 bases and J 1 base; nucleotides not matched to a gene: 3. The CDR3 is 15 residues long. In DNA, the CDR3 is TGTGCCAGCAGGGTAGCGGGAGGGGGCACAGATACGCAGTATTTT. As protein: CASRVAGGGTDTQYF.

In its sample, this clonotype was seen a few times. V is TRBV4-2 and J is TRBJ2-7; D not resolved. This CDR3 contains 15 residues. Germline V gene sequence: CDR1 LGHNA, CDR2 YNFKEQ. Trimming took off 3 bases at V and 3 bases at J, with 15 bases between the two ends. CDR3 DNA: TGTGCCAGCAGCCACCAGGTATCCCCGGGCTACGAGCAGTACTTC. Its protein product is CASSHQVSPGYEQYF.

For the CDR3, the DNA is TGCAGCGTTCCAGGGGGCGGGCCTCTCTACGAGCAGTACTTC. Its protein is CSVPGGGPLYEQYF. The chain joins TRBV29-1 to TRBJ2-7; 8 bases fit TRBD1. V shed 5 bases, J shed 3 bases, and the junction held 9 bases outside the gene matches. This CDR3 contains 14 residues. The germline V gene encodes CDR1 SQVTM and CDR2 ANQGSEA.

In this sample, this clonotype turned up once. One end of the junction is discordant with germline, which a read error may explain. The chain recombines TRBV20-1 with TRBJ1-1; tentative D call: TRBD1 (6 bases). CDR3 length equals 15 residues. Germline CDR1 reads DFQATT; CDR2 reads SNEGSKA (reference sequence). CDR3 region: CSATYSTQGNAEAFF. In DNA form, the CDR3 reads TGCAGTGCTACCTATAGCACTCAGGGGAACGCTGAAGCTTTCTTT.

The J gene is TRBJ2-7, the V gene TRBV20-1, with D possibly being TRBD2 (6 bases). The CDR3 is made up of 15 amino acids. Per germline, CDR1 DFQATT and CDR2 SNEGSKA (reference sequence). The V end was cut by 0 bases, the J end by 4 bases, with 16 bases between. The CDR3, as DNA: TGCAGTGCTAGAGAGACTTCGGCGGGGCGTTACGAGCAGTACTTC. Residues: CSARETSAGRYEQYF.

The chain is built from TRBV7-9 and TRBJ2-7; no clear D gene. Germline V lookup: CDR1 SEHNR, CDR2 FQNEAQ (reference sequence). The CDR3 is 15 residues long. V dropped 5 bases and J dropped 6 bases, with 20 bases sitting between them. The CDR3 reads CASSPWATYPCEQYF. The CDR3 DNA sequence: TGTGCCAGCAGCCCCTGGGCCACCTATCCCTGCGAGCAGTACTTC. The whole variable domain, remainder taken from reference TRBV7-9 and TRBJ2-7, is DTGVSQNPRHKITKRGQNVTFRCDPISEHNRLYWYRQTLGQGPEFLTYFQNEAQLEKSRLLSDRFSAERPKGSFSTLEIQRTEQGDSAMYLCASSPWATYPCEQYFGPGTRLTVT.

The gene calls are TRBV3-1 and TRBJ2-7; no clear D gene. V lost 4 bases and J lost 7, with 8 bases in between. Germline V gene lookup returns CDR1 LGHDT and CDR2 YNNKEL (reference sequence). This CDR3 is built from 11 residues. This CDR3 is CASSLYKEQYF. CDR3 DNA sequence: TGTGCCAGCAGCCTTTATAAAGAGCAGTACTTC.

The rearrangement uses TRBV4-1 and TRBJ2-3; 7 nucleotides line up with TRBD2. CDR3 length equals 18 residues. Germline-derived CDR1 and CDR2 are MGHRA and YSYEKL. V was clipped by 4 bases and J by 0 bases; unmatched bases: 13. Here the CDR3 DNA reads TGCGCCAGCAGCCTCTTCCTAGGGGCAGCGGGAAGCACAGATACGCAGTATTTT. It encodes CASSLFLGAAGSTDTQYF.

The chain recombines TRBV2 with TRBJ2-1; D remains unclear. CDR3 size: 13 residues. V lost 6 bases, J lost 2 bases, and 8 bases lay in between. Germline loops: CDR1 SNHLY, CDR2 FYNNEI. The CDR3 bases are TGTGCCAGCAGGGGTGGTCCCTACAATGAGCAGTTCTTC. Encoded protein: CASRGGPYNEQFF.

This chain links TRBV20-1 with TRBJ2-1, with 10 positions matching TRBD2. Losses at the gene ends were 0 bases for V and 8 bases for J; bases not matched to a gene: 7. This CDR3 region has 15 residues. Germline values: CDR1 DFQATT, CDR2 SNEGSKA (reference sequence). The CDR3 DNA reads as TGCAGTGCTAGAGATTACAGCGGGAGGGCCTATGAGCAGTTCTTC. Residues: CSARDYSGRAYEQFF.

V gene TRBV7-8 combines with J gene TRBJ1-5; D unresolved. Trimming shortened V by 1 base and J by 3 bases, and 10 bases separated the two germline ends. The germline V gene has CDR1 SGHVS and CDR2 FQNEAQ. The CDR3 extends over 15 amino acids. CDR3 in DNA: TGTGCCAGCAGCTTAGAACTGAGCCTCAATCAGCCCCAGCATTTT. Protein sequence: CASSLELSLNQPQHF. Variable domain in full (rest from reference TRBV7-8 and TRBJ1-5): GAGVSQSPRYKVAKRGQDVALRCDPISGHVSLFWYQQALGQGPEFLTYFQNEAQLDKSGLPSDRFFAERPEGSVSTLKIQRTQQEDSAVYLCASSLELSLNQPQHFGDGTRLSIL.

This clonotype was counted at least ten times. This sequence joins TRBV2 and TRBJ2-3; D unclear. The CDR3 totals 10 residues. Germline lookup yields CDR1 SNHLY and CDR2 FYNNEI. Trimming removed 3 bases from V and 8 bases from J, with 3 bases in between. DNA for the CDR3: TGTGCCAGCAGTGATGGTACGCAGTATTTT. This translates into CASSDGTQYF.

The chain couples TRBV30 to TRBJ1-1; D is unclear. The V and J ends lost 3 bases and 6 bases respectively, with 17 bases between them. Germline values: CDR1 GTSNPN, CDR2 SVGIG (reference sequence). The CDR3 spans 14 residues. The CDR3 DNA reads as TGTGCCTGGAGAGGGCTCCCGGGGATCCCTGAAGCTTTCTTT. It encodes CAWRGLPGIPEAFF.

This clonotype has only a few counts. The CDR3 DNA reads TGCAGTGCTAGACAGGGGGCGCGGGAGCAGTACTTC. It translates to CSARQGAREQYF. The chain combines TRBV20-1 with TRBJ2-7; 8 bases align to TRBD1. The J segment lost 7 bases and the V segment lost 2 bases, leaving 4 bases of the junction unmatched. Looked up from germline, CDR1 is DFQATT and CDR2 is SNEGSKA (reference sequence). The CDR3 consists of 12 residues.

This clonotype was seen more than once but under ten times. The J gene is TRBJ1-1, the V gene TRBV7-9; D call uncertain. The V end lost 4 bases, the J end lost 8 bases, and 8 bases lay between the germline ends. The CDR3 covers 11 residues. The germline gives CDR1 SEHNR, CDR2 FQNEAQ (reference sequence). The CDR3 sequence: CASSWPQEAFF. The DNA of the CDR3 is TGTGCCAGCAGCTGGCCTCAGGAAGCTTTCTTT.

J is TRBJ1-4 and V is TRBV5-5; unclear D gene. Trimming took off 0 bases at V and 5 bases at J, with 11 bases between the two ends. CDR3 length equals 15 residues. In germline, CDR1 is SGHKS, CDR2 YYEKEE (reference sequence). CDR3 DNA sequence: TGTGCCAGCAGCTTGGTGGGCCAGTTGAATGAAAAACTGTTTTTT. Its protein product is CASSLVGQLNEKLFF.

This chain connects TRBV12-3 or TRBV12-4 to TRBJ2-1; 7 nucleotides match TRBD2. This CDR3 is 12 amino acids long. The J segment lost 12 bases and the V segment lost 5 bases, leaving 7 bases of the junction unmatched. CDR3 protein: CASSRRLAGQFF. The CDR3 coding sequence is TGTGCCAGCAGTCGTAGACTAGCCGGGCAGTTCTTC.

This clonotype has at least ten counts. The chain carries TRBV5-1 and TRBJ2-7, with 11 bases aligning to TRBD2. CDR3 length: 16 residues. Germline V gene lookup returns CDR1 SGHRS and CDR2 YFSETQ. After removal of 1 base from V and 1 base from J, the junction contained 4 bases not matched to a gene. The CDR3 spells CASSLRGTSGSYEQYF. The CDR3 DNA reads TGCGCCAGCAGCTTGCGCGGGACTAGCGGTTCCTACGAGCAGTACTTC.